The 24 T cell receptor beta chains in this list originate from one sample, sequenced in a study of blood T cell repertoires in COVID-19 (TCRdb year 2020). The library was prepared using the immunoSEQ multiplex PCR assay. TCRdb took this table from immuneACCESS and kept in-frame rearrangements with V and J called. Such tables lack part of the clones; where checked against another copy, unresolved V genes explain under half of the gap, and the rest is unexplained. In all, the sample holds approximately 93,000 clones, and 88% of those were seen once. In total, the top ten clones hold about 1.9% of the sample. The material sequenced was peripheral blood. Receptors originate from a man over 45 with COVID-19, enrolled during active disease.

The chain carries TRBV6-4 and TRBJ2-3; a possible D gene is TRBD2 (7 bases). Germline V CDR1 and CDR2: MRHNA, SNTAGT. The CDR3 has 14 residues. Deletions cut 5 bases from V and 5 bases from J, with 14 bases between. CDR3 sequence (DNA): TGTGCCAGCAGTTGGGGGGGGCCCGGAGATACGCAGTATTTT. Amino acid sequence: CASSWGGPGDTQYF.

The V and J genes are TRBV19 and TRBJ2-2, with D hard to call. V was cut by 7 bases and J by 2 bases, with 11 bases left in between. CDR1 is LNHDA and CDR2 is SQIVND in the germline V gene (reference sequence). The CDR3 loop spans 14 amino acids. CDR3 sequence: CASNQQTNTGELFF. The DNA for the CDR3 is TGTGCCAGTAATCAACAGACCAACACCGGGGAGCTGTTTTTT.

The chain is built from TRBV7-3 and TRBJ1-1; D is possibly TRBD1 (5 bases). Trimming cost V 2 bases and J 5 bases, with 12 bases left between them. The CDR3 covers 14 residues. The V gene's germline CDR1 is SGHTA and CDR2 FQGTGA. CDR3 residues: CASSLWGGGTEAFF. The CDR3 region has the DNA TGTGCCAGCAGCTTATGGGGGGGAGGGACTGAAGCTTTCTTT.

V is TRBV12-3 or TRBV12-4 and J is TRBJ2-3; tentative D call: TRBD2 (5 bases). The CDR3 runs 13 residues. Trimming left V 7 bases short and J 2 bases short, with 10 bases between. The CDR3 coding sequence is TGTGCCAGCAAGCGGACCCCCACAGATACGCAGTATTTT. This codes for CASKRTPTDTQYF.

V gene TRBV7-9 combines with J gene TRBJ2-7; D remains unclear. There are 15 residues in the CDR3. CDR1 is SEHNR, CDR2 FQNEAQ, per germline (reference sequence). V was pared by 4 bases and J by 1 base, with 14 bases between. CDR3 nucleotides: TGTGCCAGCAGCTCCGATCTCACAGTGTCCTACGAGCAGTACTTC. Encoded protein: CASSSDLTVSYEQYF.

V usage is TRBV5-5 and J usage is TRBJ2-3, with a possible D match to TRBD2 (6 bases). CDR3 size: 12 residues. Germline CDR1 and CDR2: SGHKS and YYEKEE (reference sequence). Trimming took 4 bases from V and 8 from J, leaving 11 bases between them. CDR3 region: CASSPGTVTQYF. As DNA, the CDR3 is TGTGCCAGCAGCCCGGGGACTGTTACGCAGTATTTT. The whole variable domain, filled in from reference TRBV5-5 and TRBJ2-3, reads DAGVTQSPTHLIKTRGQQVTLRCSPISGHKSVSWYQQVLGQGPQFIFQYYEKEERGRGNFPDRFSARQFPNYSSELNVNALLLGDSALYLCASSPGTVTQYFGPGTRLTVL.

This clone was seen once. The chain carries TRBV5-4 and TRBJ1-2, with TRBD1 as a possible D gene (6 bases). The CDR3 consists of 17 residues. The germline CDR1 and CDR2 sequences are SGHNT and YYREEE (reference sequence). Trimming cost V 2 bases and J 2 bases, with 19 bases left between them. DNA of the CDR3: TGTGCCAGCAGCTTAGGCGAAATCAGGGGTAGCAACTATGGCTACACCTTC. Amino acid sequence: CASSLGEIRGSNYGYTF.

This clone has just a few counts. The chain has TRBV14 and TRBJ1-2; TRBD1 matches at 8 bases. V trimming: 2 bases; J trimming: 4 bases; junction bases outside the gene matches: 6. The CDR3 has 15 amino acids. Germline-derived CDR1 and CDR2 are SGHDN and FVKESK. The DNA of the CDR3 is TGTGCCAGCAGCCAATCCTACGGACAGGGCTATGGCTACACCTTC. Amino acids: CASSQSYGQGYGYTF.

This rearrangement joins TRBV5-4 to TRBJ1-2; TRBD1 matches at 8 bases. Germline CDR1 SGHNT, CDR2 YYREEE (reference sequence). V was pared by 6 bases and J by 0 bases, with 4 bases of the junction left unmatched. The CDR3 runs 14 residues. CDR3 DNA sequence: TGTGCCAGCAAGACAGGGGTTTCTAACTATGGCTACACCTTC. Translation: CASKTGVSNYGYTF.

The V call is TRBV7-3, the J call TRBJ2-2, with TRBD2 identical over 14 bases. V lost 5 bases to trimming and J lost 0 bases; unmatched junction nucleotides: 8. The length of the CDR3 is 19 residues. Germline CDR1 and CDR2: SGHTA and FQGTGA. Here the CDR3 reads CASSPSGTSGGPNTGELFF. The CDR3 nucleotides read TGTGCCAGCAGCCCCTCTGGGACTAGCGGGGGACCGAACACCGGGGAGCTGTTTTTT.

The gene calls are TRBV4-2 and TRBJ2-2; D gene ambiguous. V lost 1 base, J lost 2 bases, and 11 bases lay in between. The CDR3 has 16 amino acids. Germline V gives CDR1 LGHNA, CDR2 YNFKEQ. CDR3 in DNA: TGTGCCAGCAGCCAAGCCCACGGGTCTAACACCGGGGAGCTGTTTTTT. This translates into CASSQAHGSNTGELFF.

This sequence joins TRBV10-3 and TRBJ1-6; D may be TRBD1 (6 bases). V dropped 6 bases and J dropped 0 bases, with 12 bases sitting between them. Germline loops: CDR1 ENHRY, CDR2 SYGVKD. CDR3 length: 16 residues. In DNA form, the CDR3 reads TGTGCCATCAGGGGGGACAAAAGCTCCTATAATTCACCCCTCCACTTT. Its protein product is CAIRGDKSSYNSPLHF.

The V call is TRBV6-4, the J call TRBJ2-1; 7 nucleotides align to TRBD2. Germline assignment: CDR1 MRHNA and CDR2 SNTAGT. The J segment lost 7 bases and the V segment lost 5 bases, leaving 17 bases of the junction unmatched. The CDR3 is 17 amino acids. CDR3 residues: CASSPITGTIGRNEQFF. DNA for the CDR3: TGTGCCAGCAGTCCGATAACCGGGACTATCGGACGTAATGAGCAGTTCTTC.

The chain carries TRBV12-3 or TRBV12-4 and TRBJ1-2; D perhaps matches TRBD1 (6 bases). V was pared by 9 bases and J by 3 bases, with 8 bases between. This CDR3 is built from 11 residues. The CDR3 loop is CASGQYYGYTF. The CDR3 region has the DNA TGTGCCAGTGGACAGTACTATGGCTACACCTTC.

This chain connects TRBV10-3 to TRBJ2-2, with TRBD2 as a possible D gene (5 bases). The length of the CDR3 is 13 residues. Trimming stripped 4 bases from V and 5 bases from J, with 8 bases between. CDR1 is ENHRY, CDR2 SYGVKD, per germline. Here the CDR3 DNA reads TGTGCCATCAGTGTCGGGGATACCGGGGAGCTGTTTTTT. It encodes CAISVGDTGELFF.

This chain joins TRBV12-3 or TRBV12-4 and TRBJ1-1; 7 bases fit TRBD1. The CDR3 loop spans 13 amino acids. Losses at the gene ends were 3 bases for V and 5 bases for J; bases not matched to a gene: 3. CDR3 sequence (DNA): TGTGCCAGCAGTTTCCAGACAGGGACTGAAGCTTTCTTT. Translating gives CASSFQTGTEAFF.

The chain joins TRBV21-1 to TRBJ2-7; TRBD1 was called by the table and not checked on the DNA. TRBV21-1 represents a pseudogene. The CDR3 spans 12 residues. CDR3 bases: TGTGCCAGCAGCGGGACAGGGGATGAGCAGTACTTC. This encodes CASSGTGDEQYF.

This clone was observed once. The chain carries TRBV3-1 (or the pseudogene TRBV3-2) and TRBJ1-1, with 8 bases identical to TRBD1. This CDR3 spans 12 amino acids. CDR1 is LGHDT, CDR2 YNNKEL, per germline (reference sequence). The J segment lost 5 bases and the V segment lost 6 bases, leaving 2 bases of the junction unmatched. CDR3: CASRQGGTEAFF. DNA of the CDR3: TGTGCCAGCAGACAGGGGGGGACTGAAGCTTTCTTT.

This clone showed up just once. The chain couples TRBV11-2 to TRBJ1-6; D gene uncertain. Germline lookup yields CDR1 SGHAT and CDR2 FQNNGV. This CDR3 spans 12 amino acids. V dropped 3 bases and J dropped 7 bases, with 4 bases sitting between them. The CDR3 spells CASSFLNSPLHF. In DNA form, the CDR3 reads TGTGCCAGCAGCTTCCTAAATTCACCCCTCCACTTT.

This clone occurred once. The V call is TRBV9, the J call TRBJ1-6, with no clear D. V lost 0 bases to trimming and J lost 1 base, with 8 bases between them. Per germline, CDR1 SGDLS and CDR2 YYNGEE. This CDR3 has 16 amino acids. The CDR3 DNA reads as TGTGCCAGCAGCGTAGGACACCTGTCCTATAATTCACCCCTCCACTTT. Residues: CASSVGHLSYNSPLHF.

The CDR3 DNA sequence: TGTGCCAGCAGCTTAGGAGACAGGGGGCCAGATACGCAGTATTTT. It specifies CASSLGDRGPDTQYF. The rearrangement uses TRBV7-3 and TRBJ2-3; 10 bases align to TRBD1. Germline CDR1 reads SGHTA; CDR2 reads FQGTGA. The CDR3 contains 15 residues. V shed 2 bases, J shed 4 bases, and the junction held 3 bases outside the gene matches.

The rearrangement uses TRBV18 and TRBJ1-4; possibly TRBD1 for D (5 bases). From germline, CDR1 is KGHSH and CDR2 LQKENI. The CDR3 runs to 15 residues. Trimming shortened V by 3 bases and J by 4 bases, and 12 bases separated the two germline ends. The CDR3, as DNA: TGTGCCAGCTCACCGACGGGGGATCTTAATGAAAAACTGTTTTTT. Its translation: CASSPTGDLNEKLFF. Drawing the rest from reference TRBV18 and TRBJ1-4, the complete variable domain is NAGVMQNPRHLVRRRGQEARLRCSPMKGHSHVYWYRQLPEEGLKFMVYLQKENIIDESGMPKERFSAEFPKEGPSILRIQQVVRGDSAAYFCASSPTGDLNEKLFFGSGTQLSVL.

This chain links TRBV28 with TRBJ2-1; 11 bases map to TRBD2. V was clipped by 1 base and J by 4 bases; unmatched bases: 6. CDR1 and CDR2 from the germline V gene are MDHEN and SYDVKM. The CDR3 runs 17 residues. The CDR3 DNA follows: TGTGCCAGCAGTTTATCCCAACTAGCGGGGGTGTACAATGAGCAGTTCTTC. This encodes CASSLSQLAGVYNEQFF. Using reference TRBV28 and TRBJ2-1 for the parts outside the CDR3, the full variable domain is DVKVTQSSRYLVKRTGEKVFLECVQDMDHENMFWYRQDPGLGLRLIYFSYDVKMKEKGDIPEGYSVSREKKERFSLILESASTNQTSMYLCASSLSQLAGVYNEQFFGPGTRLTVL.

The chain joins TRBV7-3 to TRBJ1-4; D is undetermined. The CDR3 has 14 amino acids. Trimming shortened V by 5 bases and J by 6 bases, and 13 bases separated the two germline ends. Germline V gene sequence: CDR1 SGHTA, CDR2 FQGTGA. CDR3 protein: CASSAQAGDEKLFF. The CDR3, as DNA: TGTGCCAGCAGCGCCCAGGCGGGTGATGAAAAACTGTTTTTT.